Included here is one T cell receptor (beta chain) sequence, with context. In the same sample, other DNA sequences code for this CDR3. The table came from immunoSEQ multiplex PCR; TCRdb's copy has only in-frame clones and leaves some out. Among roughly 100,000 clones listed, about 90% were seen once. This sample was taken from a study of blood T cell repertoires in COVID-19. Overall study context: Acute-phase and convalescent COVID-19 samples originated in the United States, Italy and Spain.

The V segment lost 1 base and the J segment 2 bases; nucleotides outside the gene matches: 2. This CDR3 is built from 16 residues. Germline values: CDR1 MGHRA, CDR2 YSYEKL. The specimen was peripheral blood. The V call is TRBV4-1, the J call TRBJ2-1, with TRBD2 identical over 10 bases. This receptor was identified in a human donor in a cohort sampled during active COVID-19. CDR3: CASSQALAGAYNEQFF. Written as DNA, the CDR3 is TGCGCCAGCAGCCAAGCTCTAGCGGGGGCCTACAATGAGCAGTTCTTC.